Reported below is one TCR beta chain. The table lists this clonotype with many counts. Its antigen is unknown. Per-nucleotide qualities are absent, and no much larger clonotype sits a single base away. The germline V gene specifies SQVTM as CDR1 and ANQGSEA as CDR2. Measured from the cysteine to the phenylalanine, the CDR3 is 17 residues long. Only the CDR3 DNA is retained, 51 bases long and in frame from the first base. The junction shows trimming of 3 bases on V and 2 bases on J, plus 22 bases between the germline ends. Libraries were prepared through PCR. For sequencing, an Illumina HiSeq 2500 was employed. To normalize quantification of the TCRbeta repertoire, the TCR libraries were built with molecular barcoding that relied on unique molecular identifiers. TCRdb ran its own pipeline on the public reads, namely fastp trimming at Q25 and MiXCR clone calling, and kept in-frame beta chains. Rows matching on CDR3 protein sequence are summarized as one entry with the most common DNA and genes. This sample lists some 600,000 distinct CDR3 sequences; approximately 17% were detected once. The biggest ten clones account for approximately 1% of the sample.

This sample stems from a study of T-cell reconstitution after alpha-beta-depleted transplantation in children (dated by TCRdb to between 2015 and 2016). Background for the entire study: Using TCR repertoire profiling, the study quantitatively followed how T-cell immune reconstitution unfolded in children after TCRalphabeta/CD19-depleted allogeneic hematopoietic cell transplantation.

Sequences were derived from PBMCs from the stem cell graft donor, sampled from the stem cell graft. The origin of this receptor is a human donor who donated a stem cell graft to a child with acute myeloid leukemia. The chain uses TRBV29-1 and TRBJ2-5; TRBD2 might be the D gene, on 6 matching bases. This receptor carries the CDR3 CSVEGGWAVRTQETQYF. The sequence in DNA is TGCAGCGTTGAGGGGGGTTGGGCAGTTCGGACTCAAGAGACCCAGTACTTC.